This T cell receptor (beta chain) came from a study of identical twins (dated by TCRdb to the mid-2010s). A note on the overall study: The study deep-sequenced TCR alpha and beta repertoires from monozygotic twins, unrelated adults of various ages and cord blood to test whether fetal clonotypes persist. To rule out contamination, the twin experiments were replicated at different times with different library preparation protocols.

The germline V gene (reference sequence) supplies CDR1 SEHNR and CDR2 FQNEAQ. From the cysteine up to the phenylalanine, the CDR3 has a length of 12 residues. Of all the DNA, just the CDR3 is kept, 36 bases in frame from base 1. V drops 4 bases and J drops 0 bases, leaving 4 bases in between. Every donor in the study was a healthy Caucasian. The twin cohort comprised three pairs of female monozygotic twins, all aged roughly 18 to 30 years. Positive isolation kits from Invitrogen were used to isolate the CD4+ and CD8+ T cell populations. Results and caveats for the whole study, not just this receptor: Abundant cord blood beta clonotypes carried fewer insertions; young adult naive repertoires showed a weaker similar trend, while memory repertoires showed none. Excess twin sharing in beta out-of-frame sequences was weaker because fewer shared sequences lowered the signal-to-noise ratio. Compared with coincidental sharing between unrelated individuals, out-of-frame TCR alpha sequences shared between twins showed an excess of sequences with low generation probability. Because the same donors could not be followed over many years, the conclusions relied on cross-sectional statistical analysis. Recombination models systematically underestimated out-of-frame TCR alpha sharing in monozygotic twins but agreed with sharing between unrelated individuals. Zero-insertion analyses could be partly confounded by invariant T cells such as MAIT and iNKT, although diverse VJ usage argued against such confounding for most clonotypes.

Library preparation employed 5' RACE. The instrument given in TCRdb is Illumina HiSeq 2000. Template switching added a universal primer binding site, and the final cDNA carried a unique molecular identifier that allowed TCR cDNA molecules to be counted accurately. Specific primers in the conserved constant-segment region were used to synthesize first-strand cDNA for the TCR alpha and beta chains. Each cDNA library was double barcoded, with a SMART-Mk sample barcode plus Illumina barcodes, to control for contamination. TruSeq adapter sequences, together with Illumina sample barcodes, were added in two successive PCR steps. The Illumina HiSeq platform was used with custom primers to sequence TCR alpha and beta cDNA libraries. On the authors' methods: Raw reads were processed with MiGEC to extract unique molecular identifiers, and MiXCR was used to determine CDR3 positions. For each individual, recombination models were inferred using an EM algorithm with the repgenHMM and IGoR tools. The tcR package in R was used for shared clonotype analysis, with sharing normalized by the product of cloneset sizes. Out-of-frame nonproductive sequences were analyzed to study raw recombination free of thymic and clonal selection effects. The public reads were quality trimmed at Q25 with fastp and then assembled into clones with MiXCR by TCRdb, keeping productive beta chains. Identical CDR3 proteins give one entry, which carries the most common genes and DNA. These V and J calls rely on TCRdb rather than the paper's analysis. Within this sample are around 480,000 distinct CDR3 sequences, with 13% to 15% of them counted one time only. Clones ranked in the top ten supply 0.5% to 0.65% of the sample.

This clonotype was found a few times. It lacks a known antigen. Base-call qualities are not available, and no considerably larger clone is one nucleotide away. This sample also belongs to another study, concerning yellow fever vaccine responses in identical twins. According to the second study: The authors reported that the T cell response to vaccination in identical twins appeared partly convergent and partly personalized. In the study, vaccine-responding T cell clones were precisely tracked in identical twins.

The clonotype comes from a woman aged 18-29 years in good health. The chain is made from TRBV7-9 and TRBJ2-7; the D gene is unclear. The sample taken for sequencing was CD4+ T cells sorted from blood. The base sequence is TGTGCCAGCAGCTACGTCTCCTACGAGCAGTACTTC. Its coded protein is CASSYVSYEQYF.